The 13 T cell receptor beta chains below all came from one sample that was sequenced in a study of response to subunit inactivated influenza vaccine. MiXCR, applied by TCRdb to the RT-PCR reads, yields one record per CDR3 protein. The sample shows hundreds of thousands of distinct CDR3 sequences, about 25% of them seen only once. Sequencing used CD4+ T cells sorted from PBMCs, obtained roughly 5 days after vaccination. These receptors came from a man aged 45-60 years who received an inactivated influenza vaccine.

This chain uses TRBV5-1 with TRBJ2-7, with D perhaps TRBD2 (5 bases). The CDR3 runs to 13 residues. The germline CDR1 and CDR2 sequences are SGHRS and YFSETQ. The V end lost 5 bases, the J end lost 2 bases, and 11 bases lay between the germline ends. For the CDR3, the DNA is TGCGCCAGCAGTTCCGGGGAGCCCTACGAGCAGTACTTC. It specifies CASSSGEPYEQYF.

This clonotype was seen at least ten times. The chain is built from TRBV4-2 and TRBJ1-4; unclear D gene. The V end was cut by 2 bases, the J end by 4 bases, with 8 bases between. Germline CDR1 LGHNA, CDR2 YNFKEQ. This CDR3 has 14 amino acids. The CDR3 region has the DNA TGTGCCAGCAGCCAATTGGGCCATAATGAAAAACTGTTTTTT. Its translation is CASSQLGHNEKLFF.

A word on this clonotype: One junction end does not reproduce the germline sequence, and a read error may be involved. The gene calls are TRBV11-1 and TRBJ2-1, with TRBD2 identical over 7 bases. This CDR3 is built from 18 residues. The V gene's germline CDR1 is SGHAT and CDR2 FQDESV (reference sequence). CDR3 nucleotides: TGTGCCAGTAGCTTACCTTTTGTTGTAGCGGGTACCTACAATGAGCAGTTCTTC. Translating it yields CASSLPFVVAGTYNEQFF.

The CDR3 coding sequence is TGTGCCAGCAGCCCGAGAGGATTTAGCACAGATACGCAGTATTTT. Protein product: CASSPRGFSTDTQYF. The genes are TRBV28 and TRBJ2-3; D is unclear. The CDR3 spans 15 residues. Trimming left V 6 bases short and J 0 bases short, with 13 bases between. Germline CDR1 is MDHEN and CDR2 is SYDVKM.

V usage is TRBV20-1 and J usage is TRBJ2-7, with a possible D match to TRBD1 (6 bases). Germline V CDR1 and CDR2: DFQATT, SNEGSKA (reference sequence). V shed 1 base and J shed 6 bases, with 13 bases lying between them. CDR3 length: 13 residues. The CDR3 protein is CSARVIGGREQYF. As DNA, the CDR3 is TGCAGTGCTAGAGTGATAGGGGGACGCGAGCAGTACTTC.

The sample holds a few counts of this clonotype. The chain uses TRBV7-8 and TRBJ2-5; 7 nucleotides line up with TRBD1. Germline V lookup: CDR1 SGHVS, CDR2 FQNEAQ. CDR3 length: 15 residues. V dropped 5 bases and J dropped 1; count of bases not matched to a gene: 7. The CDR3 spells CASSNTQGTQETQYF. In nucleotides, the CDR3 is TGTGCCAGCAGCAATACACAGGGGACCCAAGAGACCCAGTACTTC.

This clonotype was seen only a few times. V gene TRBV20-1 combines with J gene TRBJ1-1; D perhaps matches TRBD1 (5 bases). This CDR3 has 12 amino acids. With 3 bases removed from V and 4 bases from J, the gap between germline ends came to 9 bases. Germline V gene data show CDR1 as DFQATT and CDR2 as SNEGSKA (reference sequence). The CDR3 DNA is TGCAGTGCTAGCGACAGTCCCACTGAAGCTTTCTTT. Its translation is CSASDSPTEAFF.

CDR3 protein: CAISTGTNNEQFF. The CDR3 DNA reads TGTGCCATCAGTACGGGGACTAACAATGAGCAGTTCTTC. The chain joins TRBV10-3 to TRBJ2-1; 7 nucleotides line up with TRBD2. This CDR3 has 13 residues. Germline V gene lookup returns CDR1 ENHRY and CDR2 SYGVKD. The V gene end was trimmed by 5 bases and the J gene end by 5 bases; junction bases not matched to a gene: 3.

This chain joins TRBV11-1 and TRBJ2-3; perhaps D is TRBD1 or TRBD2 (6 bases each). V was trimmed by 0 bases and J by 0 bases, leaving 19 bases between them. This CDR3 spans 19 amino acids. The germline gives CDR1 SGHAT, CDR2 FQDESV (reference sequence). As DNA, the CDR3 is TGTGCCAGCAGCTTAGCGGGGGGCTTACCCGATTCTAGCACAGATACGCAGTATTTT. Encoded protein: CASSLAGGLPDSSTDTQYF.

This clonotype was counted only a few times. The gene calls are TRBV5-1 and TRBJ1-1; no clear D. Germline CDR1 reads SGHRS; CDR2 reads YFSETQ. The V end was cut by 6 bases, the J end by 0 bases, with 9 bases between. The CDR3 totals 13 residues. For the CDR3, the DNA is TGCGCCAGCATGGTAGTTATGAACACTGAAGCTTTCTTT. Translating gives CASMVVMNTEAFF.

This chain uses TRBV11-2 with TRBJ1-6; no definite D call. Germline V gene data show CDR1 as SGHAT and CDR2 as FQNNGV. The CDR3 sequence is 13 residues long. The V and J ends lost 1 base and 8 bases respectively, with 6 bases between them. The DNA for the CDR3 is TGTGCCAGCAGCTTAGTTCGGGATTCACCCCTCCACTTT. This encodes CASSLVRDSPLHF.

The chain couples TRBV6-5 to TRBJ2-3; 7 bases map to TRBD2. In germline, CDR1 is MNHEY, CDR2 SVGAGI. The CDR3 is 13 amino acids. Trimming took 4 bases from V and 6 from J; bases not matched to a gene: 4. The CDR3 DNA is TGTGCCAGCAGTTTACAACTAGCGGATACGCAGTATTTT. Protein sequence: CASSLQLADTQYF.

This sequence joins TRBV7-6 and TRBJ2-1; 7 bases agree with TRBD2. V gave up 3 bases and J gave up 0 bases; unmatched junction bases: 2. CDR1 is SGHVS and CDR2 is FNYEAQ in the germline V gene. The CDR3 length is 15 residues. The CDR3 coding sequence is TGTGCCAGCAGCTTCCTAGCGGTCTCCTACAATGAGCAGTTCTTC. As protein: CASSFLAVSYNEQFF.